This entry concerns a single TCR beta chain. The sample is drawn from a study of shared clonotypes between healthy human individuals. Looking at the study overall: CD4 naive and CD4 memory each took three plates per donor, while CD8 naive took two and CD8 memory one.

Trimming removed 5 bases from V and 9 bases from J, with 17 bases in between. The germline gives CDR1 MDHEN, CDR2 SYDVKM. This CDR3 is built from 15 residues. Data came from immunoSEQ multiplex PCR; TCRdb stores just in-frame clones and leaves some out. The repertoire consists of millions of clones, with 90% to 95% occurring once and the leading ten covering more than 1.5%. Terminally differentiated effector memory CD45RA+ cells were left out of the naive CD8 fraction, which was CD45RO-negative and positively selected for CCR7. This clonotype originated in a man aged 18 to 30 in good health. Some clones in this sample may be carry-over from other donors' samples. Sequenced sample: naive CD8+ T cells from PBMCs. This chain links TRBV28 with TRBJ1-6; no clear D. CDR3 region: CASSPRHNLGSPLHF. CDR3 sequence (DNA): TGTGCCAGCAGTCCTAGACACAATTTGGGTTCACCCCTCCACTTT.